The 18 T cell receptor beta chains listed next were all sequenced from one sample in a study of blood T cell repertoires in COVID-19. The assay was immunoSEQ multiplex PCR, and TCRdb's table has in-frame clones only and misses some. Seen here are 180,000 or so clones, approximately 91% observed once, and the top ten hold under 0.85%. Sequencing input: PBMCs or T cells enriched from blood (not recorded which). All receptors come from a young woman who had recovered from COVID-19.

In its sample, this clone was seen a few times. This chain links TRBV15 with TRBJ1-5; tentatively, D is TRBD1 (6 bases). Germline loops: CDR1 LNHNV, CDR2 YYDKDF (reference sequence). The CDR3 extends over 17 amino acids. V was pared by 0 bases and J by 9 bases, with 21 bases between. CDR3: CATSREGPGTPHRPQHF. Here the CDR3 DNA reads TGTGCCACCAGCAGAGAGGGGCCCGGGACACCTCATAGGCCCCAGCATTTT.

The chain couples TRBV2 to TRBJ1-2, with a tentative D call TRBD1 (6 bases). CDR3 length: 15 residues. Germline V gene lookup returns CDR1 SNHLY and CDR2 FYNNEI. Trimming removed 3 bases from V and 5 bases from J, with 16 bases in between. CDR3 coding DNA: TGTGCCAGCAGTGATTCGACAGGCACACGATATGGCTACACCTTC. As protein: CASSDSTGTRYGYTF.

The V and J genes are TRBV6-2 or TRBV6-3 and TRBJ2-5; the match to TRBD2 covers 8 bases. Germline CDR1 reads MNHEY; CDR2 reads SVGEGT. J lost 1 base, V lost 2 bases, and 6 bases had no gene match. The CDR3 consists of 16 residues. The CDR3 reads CASSYPWREAQETQYF. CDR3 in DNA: TGTGCCAGCAGTTACCCCTGGCGGGAGGCCCAAGAGACCCAGTACTTC.

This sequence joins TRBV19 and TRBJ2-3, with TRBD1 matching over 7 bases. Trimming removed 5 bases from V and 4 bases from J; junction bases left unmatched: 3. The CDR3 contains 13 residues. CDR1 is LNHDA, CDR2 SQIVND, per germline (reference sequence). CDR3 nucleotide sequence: TGTGCCAGTAGTGACAGGGTTTCAGATACGCAGTATTTT. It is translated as CASSDRVSDTQYF.

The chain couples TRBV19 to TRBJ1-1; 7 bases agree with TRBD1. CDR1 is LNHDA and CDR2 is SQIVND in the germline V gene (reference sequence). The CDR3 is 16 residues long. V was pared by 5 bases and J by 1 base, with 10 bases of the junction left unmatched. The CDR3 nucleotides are TGTGCCAGTAGTGCGTCGACAGGGTTGTCGAACACTGAAGCTTTCTTT. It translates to CASSASTGLSNTEAFF.

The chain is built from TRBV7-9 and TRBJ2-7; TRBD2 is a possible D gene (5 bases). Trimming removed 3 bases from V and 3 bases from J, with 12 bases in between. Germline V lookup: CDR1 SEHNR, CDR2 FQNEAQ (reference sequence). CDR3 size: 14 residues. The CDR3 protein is CASSFSSNIYEQYF. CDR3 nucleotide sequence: TGTGCCAGCAGCTTTTCTAGCAATATCTACGAGCAGTACTTC.

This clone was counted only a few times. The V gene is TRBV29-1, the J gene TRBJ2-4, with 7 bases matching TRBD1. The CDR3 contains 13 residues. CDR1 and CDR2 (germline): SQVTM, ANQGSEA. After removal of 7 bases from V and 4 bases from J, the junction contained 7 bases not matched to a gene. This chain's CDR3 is CSAQTGWKNIQYF. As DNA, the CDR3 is TGCAGCGCACAGACAGGGTGGAAAAACATTCAGTACTTC.

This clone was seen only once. CDR3 DNA: TGTGCCAGCAGCTTGGGGGACAGGAATGAAAAACTGTTTTTT. Translated: CASSLGDRNEKLFF. J is TRBJ1-4 and V is TRBV5-4; 8 bases align to TRBD1. The CDR3 consists of 14 residues. The trim removed 0 bases at V and 5 bases at J, leaving 0 bases unmatched. Germline V lookup: CDR1 SGHNT, CDR2 YYREEE (reference sequence).

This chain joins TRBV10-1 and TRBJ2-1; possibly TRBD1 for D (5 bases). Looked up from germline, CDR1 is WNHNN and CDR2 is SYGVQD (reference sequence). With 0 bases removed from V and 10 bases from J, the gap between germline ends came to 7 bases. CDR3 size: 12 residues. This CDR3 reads CASSESRAEQFF. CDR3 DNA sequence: TGCGCCAGCAGTGAGTCCAGGGCCGAGCAGTTCTTC.

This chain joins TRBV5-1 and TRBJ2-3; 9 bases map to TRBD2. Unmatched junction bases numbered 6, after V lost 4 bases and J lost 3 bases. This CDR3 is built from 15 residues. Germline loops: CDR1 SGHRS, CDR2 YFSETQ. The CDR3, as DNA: TGCGCCAGCAGCGAAAGCGGGAGGTGGACAGATACGCAGTATTTT. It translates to CASSESGRWTDTQYF.

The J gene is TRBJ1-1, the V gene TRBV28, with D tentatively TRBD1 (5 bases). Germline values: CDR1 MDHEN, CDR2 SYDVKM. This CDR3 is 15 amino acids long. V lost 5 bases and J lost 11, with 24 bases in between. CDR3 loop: CASSLRDGTPGSAFF. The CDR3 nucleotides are TGTGCCAGCAGTCTAAGGGACGGGACTCCTGGTTCCGCTTTCTTT.

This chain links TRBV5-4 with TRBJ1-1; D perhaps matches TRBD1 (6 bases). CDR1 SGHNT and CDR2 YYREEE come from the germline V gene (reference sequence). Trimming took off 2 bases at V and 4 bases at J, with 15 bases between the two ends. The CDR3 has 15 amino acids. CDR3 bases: TGTGCCAGCAGCTTACCACAGGGAGGGAGCACTGAAGCTTTCTTT. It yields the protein CASSLPQGGSTEAFF.

CDR3 DNA sequence: TGTGCCAGCAGCCGAGGAGAGAACACTGAAGCTTTCTTT. Amino acids: CASSRGENTEAFF. V and J are TRBV4-2 and TRBJ1-1, with unresolved D. The V gene's germline CDR1 is LGHNA and CDR2 YNFKEQ. With 4 bases removed from V and 1 base from J, the gap between germline ends came to 7 bases. The CDR3 runs to 13 residues.

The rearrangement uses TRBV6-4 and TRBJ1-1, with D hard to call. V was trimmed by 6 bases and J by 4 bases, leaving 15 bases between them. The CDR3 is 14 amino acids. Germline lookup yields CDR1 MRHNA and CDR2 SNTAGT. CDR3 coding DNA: TGTGCCAGCAGCCAAGGCGAATCGGGCACTGAAGCTTTCTTT. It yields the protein CASSQGESGTEAFF.

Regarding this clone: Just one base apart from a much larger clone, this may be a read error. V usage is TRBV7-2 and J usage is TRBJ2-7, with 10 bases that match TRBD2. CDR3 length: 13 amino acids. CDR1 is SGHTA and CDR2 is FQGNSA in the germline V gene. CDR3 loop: CASNLGLAEEQYF. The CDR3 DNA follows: TGTGCCAGCAACTTAGGACTAGCGGAAGAGCAGTACTTC.

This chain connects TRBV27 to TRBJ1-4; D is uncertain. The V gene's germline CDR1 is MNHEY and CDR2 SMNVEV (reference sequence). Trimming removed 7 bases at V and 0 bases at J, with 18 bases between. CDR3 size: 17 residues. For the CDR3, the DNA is TGTGCCAGCACTCCGAGAGGGAATCCTGCAACTAATGAAAAACTGTTTTTT. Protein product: CASTPRGNPATNEKLFF.

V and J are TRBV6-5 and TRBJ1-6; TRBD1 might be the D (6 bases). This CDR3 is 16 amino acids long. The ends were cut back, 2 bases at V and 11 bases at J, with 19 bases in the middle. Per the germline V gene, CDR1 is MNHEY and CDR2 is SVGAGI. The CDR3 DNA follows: TGTGCCAGCAGTTACGGCGACAGGACCTCTTTGGCACCCCTCCACTTT. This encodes CASSYGDRTSLAPLHF.

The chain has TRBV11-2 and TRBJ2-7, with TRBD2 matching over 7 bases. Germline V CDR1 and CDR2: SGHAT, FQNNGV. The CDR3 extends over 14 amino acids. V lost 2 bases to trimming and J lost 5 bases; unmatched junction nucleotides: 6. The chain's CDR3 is CASSLYKGGDEQYF. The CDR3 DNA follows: TGTGCCAGCAGCTTATATAAGGGAGGGGACGAGCAGTACTTC.